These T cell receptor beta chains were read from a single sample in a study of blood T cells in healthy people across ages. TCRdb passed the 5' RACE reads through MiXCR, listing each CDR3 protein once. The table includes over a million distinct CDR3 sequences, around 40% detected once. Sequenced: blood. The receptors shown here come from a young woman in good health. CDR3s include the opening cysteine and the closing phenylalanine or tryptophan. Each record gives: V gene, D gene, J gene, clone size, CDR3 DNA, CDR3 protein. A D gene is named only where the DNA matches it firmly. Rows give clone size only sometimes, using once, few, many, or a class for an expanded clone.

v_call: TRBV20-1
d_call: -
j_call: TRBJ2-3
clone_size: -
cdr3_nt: TGCAGTGCTAGCATGGATACGCAGTATTTT
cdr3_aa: CSASMDTQYF

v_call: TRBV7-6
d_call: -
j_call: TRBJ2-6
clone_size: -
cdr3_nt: TGTGCCAGCAGCCCACCCGGACAGCCCTCTGGGGCCAACGTCCTGACTTTC
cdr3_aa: CASSPPGQPSGANVLTF

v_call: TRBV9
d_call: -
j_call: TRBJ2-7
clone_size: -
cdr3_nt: TGTGCCAGCAGCTCAGACCTTGTGGGCCCCTACGAGCAGTACTTC
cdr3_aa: CASSSDLVGPYEQYF

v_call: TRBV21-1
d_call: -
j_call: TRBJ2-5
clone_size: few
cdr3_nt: TGTGCCAGCAGCAAAGCGCCAGACAGGGGGTGTGAGACCCAGTACTTC
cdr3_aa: CASSKAPDRGCETQYF

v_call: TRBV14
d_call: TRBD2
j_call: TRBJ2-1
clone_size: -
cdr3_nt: TGTGCCCGCAGCCAAGATTTTACTAGCGGTAATGAGCAGTTCTTC
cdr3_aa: CARSQDFTSGNEQFF

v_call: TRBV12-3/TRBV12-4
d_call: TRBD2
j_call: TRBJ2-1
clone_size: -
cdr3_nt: TGTGCCAGCAGTTTTGGGACTAGCGGGATTGCTGAGCAGTTCTTC
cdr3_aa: CASSFGTSGIAEQFF

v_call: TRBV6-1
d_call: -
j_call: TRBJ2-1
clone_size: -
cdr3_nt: TGTGCCAGCAGGACGGAGAGGATGACTGGGTTAAAAAATGAGCAGTTCTTC
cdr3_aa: CASRTERMTGLKNEQFF

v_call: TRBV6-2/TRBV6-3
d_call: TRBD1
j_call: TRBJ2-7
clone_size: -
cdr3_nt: TGTGCCAGCAGTTCGCTGAGGACAGGACACTACGAGCAGTACTTC
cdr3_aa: CASSSLRTGHYEQYF

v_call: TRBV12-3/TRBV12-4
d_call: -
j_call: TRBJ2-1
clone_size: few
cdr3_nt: TGTGCCAGCAGTTTAGCGCAGAGGGGGGGAAATGAGCAGTTCTTC
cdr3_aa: CASSLAQRGGNEQFF

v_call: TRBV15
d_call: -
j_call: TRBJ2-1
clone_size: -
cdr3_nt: TGTGCCACCAGCAGAGAGAGGCTAGCTGACAATGAGCAGTTCTTC
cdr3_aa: CATSRERLADNEQFF

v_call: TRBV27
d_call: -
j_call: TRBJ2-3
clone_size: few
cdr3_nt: TGTGCCAGCAGACCTCTAGCGTATGGTACTCGCACAGATACGCAGTATTTT
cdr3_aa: CASRPLAYGTRTDTQYF

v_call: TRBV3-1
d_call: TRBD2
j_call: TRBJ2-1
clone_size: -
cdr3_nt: TGTGCCAGCAGCCAGCGTGTAGCGGGAGGGTTGGTGGATGAGCAGTTCTTC
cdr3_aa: CASSQRVAGGLVDEQFF

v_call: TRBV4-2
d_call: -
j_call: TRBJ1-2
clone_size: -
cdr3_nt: TGTGCCAGCAGCCAAGATTTCGCACTGGTCTATGGCTACACCTTC
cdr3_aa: CASSQDFALVYGYTF

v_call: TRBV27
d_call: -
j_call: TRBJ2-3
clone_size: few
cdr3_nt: TGTGCCAGCAGCCTCATCAGAACTTGGGGCACAGATACGCAGTATTTT
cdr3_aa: CASSLIRTWGTDTQYF

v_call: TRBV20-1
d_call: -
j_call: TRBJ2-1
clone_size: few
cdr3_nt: TGCAGTGCTTCCAGGACCTCCATTGGGCAGTTCTTC
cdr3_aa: CSASRTSIGQFF

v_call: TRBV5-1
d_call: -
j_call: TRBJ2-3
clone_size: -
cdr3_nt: TGCGCCAGCAGCCAGGGTGACAGTAATCCAGATACGCAGTATTTT
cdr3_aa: CASSQGDSNPDTQYF

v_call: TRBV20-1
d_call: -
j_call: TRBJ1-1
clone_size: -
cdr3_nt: TGCAGTGCAAAACACTTGAACACTGAAGCTTTCTTT
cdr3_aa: CSAKHLNTEAFF

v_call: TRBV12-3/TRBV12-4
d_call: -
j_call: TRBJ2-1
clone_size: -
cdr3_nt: TGTGCCAGCACCCCCCCTTATGTCACGGGTGGTGAGCAGTTCTTC
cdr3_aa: CASTPPYVTGGEQFF

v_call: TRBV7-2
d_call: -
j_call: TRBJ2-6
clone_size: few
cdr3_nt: TGTGCCAGCAGGGCTTCTGGGGCCAACTTCCTGACTTTC
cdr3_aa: CASRASGANFLTF

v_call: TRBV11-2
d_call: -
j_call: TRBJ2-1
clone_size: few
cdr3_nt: TGTGCCAGCAGTAAGATCGGAGGCAGGCCGGATGAGCAGTTCTTC
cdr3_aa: CASSKIGGRPDEQFF

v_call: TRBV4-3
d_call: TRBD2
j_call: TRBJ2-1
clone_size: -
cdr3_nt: TGCGCCAGCAGCCAAGATTTGGGCGGGAGGATCCTAAATGAGCAGTTCTTC
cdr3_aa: CASSQDLGGRILNEQFF

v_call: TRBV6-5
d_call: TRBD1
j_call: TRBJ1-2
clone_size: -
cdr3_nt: TGTGCCAGCAGTTCGACAGGGACCTTCTATGGCTACACCTTC
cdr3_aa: CASSSTGTFYGYTF

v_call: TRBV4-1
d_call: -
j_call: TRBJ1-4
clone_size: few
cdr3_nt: TGCGCCAGCAGCCCCGACGTGGGTGAAAAACTGTTTTTT
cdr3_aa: CASSPDVGEKLFF

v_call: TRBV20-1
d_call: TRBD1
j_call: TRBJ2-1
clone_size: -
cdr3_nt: TGCAGTGCCCCACCATCCGGACAGGGCTACAATGAGCAGTTCTTC
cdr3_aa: CSAPPSGQGYNEQFF

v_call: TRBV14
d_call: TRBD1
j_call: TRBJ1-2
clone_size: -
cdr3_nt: TGTGCCAGCAGCCCTGGGGACAGGACCTACTATGGCTACACCTTC
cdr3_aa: CASSPGDRTYYGYTF

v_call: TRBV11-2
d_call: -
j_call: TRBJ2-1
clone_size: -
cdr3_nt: TGTGCCAGCAGCTTAGACCCATCTTGGGCCACCTACAATGAGCAGTTCTTC
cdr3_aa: CASSLDPSWATYNEQFF

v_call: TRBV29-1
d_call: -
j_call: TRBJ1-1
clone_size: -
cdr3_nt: TGCAGCGAGCGGACGGGGAACACTGAAGCTTTCTTT
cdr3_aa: CSERTGNTEAFF

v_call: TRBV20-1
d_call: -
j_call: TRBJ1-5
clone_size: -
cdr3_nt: TGCAGTGCAACCGACACCCTGGGGGGCAATCAGCCCCAGCATTTT
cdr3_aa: CSATDTLGGNQPQHF

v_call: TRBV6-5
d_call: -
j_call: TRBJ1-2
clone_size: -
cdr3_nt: TGTGCCAGCAGTTACAGGATTGATGGCTACACCTTC
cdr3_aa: CASSYRIDGYTF

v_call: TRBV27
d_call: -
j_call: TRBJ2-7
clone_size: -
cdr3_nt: TGTGCCAGCAGTCCCTCGACACTACCCCACTACGAGCAGTACTTC
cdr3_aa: CASSPSTLPHYEQYF

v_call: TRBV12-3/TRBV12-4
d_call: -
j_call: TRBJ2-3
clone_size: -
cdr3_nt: TGTGCCAGCAGTCTTACGGGGGGCCAGGGAACAGATACGCAGTATTTT
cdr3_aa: CASSLTGGQGTDTQYF

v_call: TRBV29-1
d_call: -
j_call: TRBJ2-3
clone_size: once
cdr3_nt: TGCAGCGTTGATTTGAGTAAGGGCTCTTCGCAGTATTTT
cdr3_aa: CSVDLSKGSSQYF

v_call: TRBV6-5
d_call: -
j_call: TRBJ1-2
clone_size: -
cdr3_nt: TGTGCCAGCAGTCGTCGCGGGGGAGATAAGGACTATGGCTACACCTTC
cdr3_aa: CASSRRGGDKDYGYTF

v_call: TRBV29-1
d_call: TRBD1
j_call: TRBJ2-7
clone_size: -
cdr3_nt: TGCAGCGTTAGTGACAGGGTCGGCGAGCAGTACTTC
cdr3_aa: CSVSDRVGEQYF

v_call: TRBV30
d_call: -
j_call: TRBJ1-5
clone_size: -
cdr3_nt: TGTGCCTGGAGTCAGGGGCAGGGCAAACAGCCCCAGCATTTT
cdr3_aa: CAWSQGQGKQPQHF

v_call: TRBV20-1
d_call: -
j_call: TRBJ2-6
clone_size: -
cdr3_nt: TGCAGTGCTAGTGAAGGAGACGGGGCCAACGTCCTGACTTTC
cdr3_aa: CSASEGDGANVLTF

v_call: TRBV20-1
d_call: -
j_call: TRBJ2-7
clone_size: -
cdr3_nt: TGCAGTGCTAGATTATCCACCCTGGGCTACGAGCAGTACTTC
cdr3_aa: CSARLSTLGYEQYF

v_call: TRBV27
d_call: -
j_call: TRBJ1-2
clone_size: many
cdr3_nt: TGTGTCAGCGGGCGGAACTATGGCTACACCTTC
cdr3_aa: CVSGRNYGYTF

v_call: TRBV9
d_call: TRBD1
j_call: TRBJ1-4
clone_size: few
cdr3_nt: TGTGCCAGCAGCCCCAGACAGGGGCAGTTTGAAAAACTGTTTTTT
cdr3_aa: CASSPRQGQFEKLFF

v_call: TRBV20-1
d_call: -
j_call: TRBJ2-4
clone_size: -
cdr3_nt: TGCAGTGCTAGTTTGGGCTCCCGGGGCAACATTCAGTACTTC
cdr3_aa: CSASLGSRGNIQYF

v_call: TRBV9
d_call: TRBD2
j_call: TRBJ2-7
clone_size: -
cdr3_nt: TGTGCCAGCAGCGTAGCGCCCGGGACTATGCTCGAGCAGTACTTC
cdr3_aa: CASSVAPGTMLEQYF

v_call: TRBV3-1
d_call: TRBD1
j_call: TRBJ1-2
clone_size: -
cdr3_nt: TGTGCCAGCAGCCAAGAGGACAGGGTATACTATGGCTACACCTTC
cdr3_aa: CASSQEDRVYYGYTF

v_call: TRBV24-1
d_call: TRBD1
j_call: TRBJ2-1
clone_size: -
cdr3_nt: TGTGCCACGGGACAGGGTGACAATGAGCAGTTCTTC
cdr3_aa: CATGQGDNEQFF

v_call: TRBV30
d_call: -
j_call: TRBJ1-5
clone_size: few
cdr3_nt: TGTGCCTGGAGCGCCTTGCAGGGGAGTCAGCCCCAGCATTTT
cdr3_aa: CAWSALQGSQPQHF

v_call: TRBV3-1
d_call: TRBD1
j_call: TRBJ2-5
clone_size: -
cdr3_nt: TGTGCCAGCAGCCGAGCCGGACAGGGGTTTGAGACCCAGTACTTC
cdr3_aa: CASSRAGQGFETQYF

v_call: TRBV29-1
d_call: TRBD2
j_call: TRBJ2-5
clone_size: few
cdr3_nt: TGCAGCGTTGGACTAGCGGAAGAGACCCAGTACTTC
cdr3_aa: CSVGLAEETQYF

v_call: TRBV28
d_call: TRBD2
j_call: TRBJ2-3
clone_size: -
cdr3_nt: TGTGCCAGCAGTCTGGGACTAGCGGGAGGTATAGATACGCAGTATTTT
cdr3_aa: CASSLGLAGGIDTQYF

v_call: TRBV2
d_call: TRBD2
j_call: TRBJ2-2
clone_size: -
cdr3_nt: TGTGCCAGCAGGACTAGCGGGAGTATGTATGCCGGGGAGCTGTTTTTT
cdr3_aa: CASRTSGSMYAGELFF